The 20 T cell receptor beta chains given below trace back to one sample, sequenced in a study of CD8 T cells in ankylosing spondylitis. TCRdb re-derived calls from the 5' RACE reads in MiXCR, one entry per CDR3 protein. In the table there are approximately 260,000 distinct CDR3 sequences, under 20% of which are singletons. Sequencing was done on a sample of blood, either unsorted or a sorted T cell fraction (not recorded which). The receptors come from a male donor with ankylosing spondylitis or in good health (not recorded which).

This clonotype is medium-sized (0.01 to 0.1%) within its sample. V usage is TRBV3-1 and J usage is TRBJ2-7; 8 bases agree with TRBD2. Germline loops: CDR1 LGHDT, CDR2 YNNKEL (reference sequence). CDR3 length: 15 residues. Losses at the gene ends were 1 base for V and 5 bases for J; bases not matched to a gene: 7. The CDR3 DNA reads as TGTGCCAGCAGCCAAGGAGCGGGAGAAACCCACGAGCAGTACTTC. Translation: CASSQGAGETHEQYF.

The chain has TRBV20-1 and TRBJ2-1, with 8 nucleotides matching TRBD2. The CDR3 totals 14 residues. CDR1 DFQATT and CDR2 SNEGSKA come from the germline V gene (reference sequence). J lost 3 bases, V lost 7 bases, and 8 bases had no gene match. The CDR3 DNA follows: TGCAGTGTCCCGACTAGCGCCCGCTACAATGAGCAGTTCTTC. Encoded protein: CSVPTSARYNEQFF.

This clonotype was found a few times. The CDR3 DNA follows: TGTGCCAGCAGCCCCAGTGACAGGCCGAACACCGGGGAGCTGTTTTTT. This sequence encodes CASSPSDRPNTGELFF. The chain links TRBV11-2 to TRBJ2-2; D may be TRBD1 (6 bases). CDR3 size: 16 residues. V gave up 5 bases and J gave up 0 bases, with 13 bases separating them. Germline V gene lookup returns CDR1 SGHAT and CDR2 FQNNGV.

This clonotype was seen a few times. This sequence joins TRBV7-9 and TRBJ2-5, with 11 bases that match TRBD2. V dropped 10 bases and J dropped 1; count of bases not matched to a gene: 5. Germline-derived CDR1 and CDR2 are SEHNR and FQNEAQ (reference sequence). This CDR3 has 14 residues. CDR3 nucleotide sequence: TGTGCCACCGAAACTAGCGGGGGCCAAGAGACCCAGTACTTC. It translates to CATETSGGQETQYF.

The chain employs TRBV4-3 and TRBJ2-2, with 7 bases lining up with TRBD2. This CDR3 spans 18 amino acids. The V and J ends lost 2 bases and 0 bases, in that order; junction bases with no gene match: 9. The V gene's germline CDR1 is LGHNA and CDR2 YSLEER. CDR3: CASSQRWLAEANTGELFF. The CDR3 DNA sequence: TGCGCCAGCAGCCAACGGTGGCTAGCGGAGGCGAACACCGGGGAGCTGTTTTTT.

Only a few counts were recorded for this clonotype. This chain joins TRBV4-2 and TRBJ2-2; perhaps D is TRBD1 or TRBD2 (6 bases each). V lost 1 base and J 4 bases, leaving 10 bases between the germline ends. The CDR3 extends over 15 amino acids. Germline V CDR1 and CDR2: LGHNA, YNFKEQ. CDR3 amino acids: CASSQGGAATGELFF. The CDR3 DNA is TGTGCCAGCAGCCAAGGGGGGGCAGCCACCGGGGAGCTGTTTTTT.

V and J are TRBV5-1 and TRBJ2-3; D is uncertain. Germline-derived CDR1 and CDR2 are SGHRS and YFSETQ. There are 16 residues in the CDR3. Trimming removed 0 bases from V and 0 bases from J, with 11 bases in between. CDR3 in DNA: TGCGCCAGCAGCTTGGAAGGGCCGACAAGCACAGATACGCAGTATTTT. This codes for CASSLEGPTSTDTQYF.

This clonotype was observed a handful of times. The chain carries TRBV4-2 and TRBJ2-1; D uncertain. This CDR3 has 13 residues. CDR1 and CDR2 from the germline V gene are LGHNA and YNFKEQ. Trimming took off 4 bases at V and 5 bases at J, with 9 bases between the two ends. CDR3 in DNA: TGTGCCAGCAGCCCTCGCCGGGACAATGAGCAGTTCTTC. Amino acids: CASSPRRDNEQFF.

The chain recombines TRBV5-6 with TRBJ2-5; D possibly uses TRBD1 or TRBD2 (5 bases each). Trimming took 0 bases from V and 4 from J, leaving 7 bases between them. The CDR3 sequence is 13 residues long. In germline, CDR1 is SGHDT, CDR2 YYEEEE. CDR3 bases: TGTGCCAGCAGCTTGGTGGGGACAGAGACCCAGTACTTC. Translating it yields CASSLVGTETQYF.

This clonotype was seen more than once but under ten times. This chain joins TRBV12-3 or TRBV12-4 and TRBJ2-4; possibly TRBD2 for D (7 bases). V was shortened by 4 bases and J by 7 bases, with 17 bases between the two germline ends. CDR3 length equals 15 residues. The chain's CDR3 is CASSSGEGGKNIQYF. The CDR3 coding sequence is TGTGCCAGCAGTTCCGGGGAGGGGGGGAAGAACATTCAGTACTTC.

There are a few counts of this clonotype. The chain has TRBV29-1 and TRBJ2-1; 9 bases are a match to TRBD1. J lost 9 bases, V lost 7 bases, and 28 bases had no gene match. The CDR3 is made up of 19 amino acids. Germline V gene sequence: CDR1 SQVTM, CDR2 ANQGSEA. The DNA for the CDR3 is TGCAGCGCCCAGATCAGACCGGGACAGGGTCTGGCGGGAGTCCTTGAGCAGTTCTTC. Protein sequence: CSAQIRPGQGLAGVLEQFF.

This clonotype was counted only a few times. The rearrangement joins TRBV12-5 to TRBJ2-1, with 8 bases fitting TRBD2. Germline V gene lookup returns CDR1 LGHNT and CDR2 FRNRAP. CDR3 length: 14 amino acids. V dropped 2 bases and J dropped 9; count of bases not matched to a gene: 6. CDR3 protein: CASGLLRGGFEQFF. The CDR3 DNA follows: TGTGCTAGTGGTTTGTTACGGGGGGGGTTTGAGCAGTTCTTC.

In DNA, the CDR3 is TGCAGCGTTAAATACATCGGCAATGAGCAGTTCTTC. It translates to CSVKYIGNEQFF. V gene TRBV29-1 combines with J gene TRBJ2-1; D call uncertain. The germline V gene encodes CDR1 SQVTM and CDR2 ANQGSEA. V shed 5 bases and J shed 6 bases, with 11 bases lying between them. The CDR3 sequence is 12 residues long.

There are a few counts of this clonotype. The V gene is TRBV29-1, the J gene TRBJ2-7; TRBD2 matches 8 bases. Germline CDR1 is SQVTM and CDR2 is ANQGSEA. The J segment lost 6 bases and the V segment lost 8 bases, leaving 12 bases of the junction unmatched. The CDR3 runs 13 residues. Written as DNA, the CDR3 is TGCAGCACAATACCGGCGGGGGGTCTCGAGCAGTACTTC. Residues: CSTIPAGGLEQYF.

This chain uses TRBV20-1 with TRBJ2-7; D gene ambiguous. The length of the CDR3 is 14 residues. The V end lost 5 bases, the J end lost 3 bases, and 17 bases lay between the germline ends. The germline gives CDR1 DFQATT, CDR2 SNEGSKA (reference sequence). The CDR3 is CSASSRNEYYEQYF. CDR3 nucleotide sequence: TGCAGTGCTTCTAGTAGGAATGAATACTACGAGCAGTACTTC.

The chain recombines TRBV6-1 with TRBJ1-1, with 7 nucleotides matching TRBD1. CDR1 MNHNS and CDR2 SASEGT come from the germline V gene. CDR3 length: 14 residues. Trimming at V came to 5 bases and at J to 3 bases, leaving 6 bases not matched to a gene. In DNA form, the CDR3 reads TGTGCCAGCAGTCGCACAGGGGAGCACACTGAAGCTTTCTTT. Amino acids: CASSRTGEHTEAFF.

J is TRBJ1-2 and V is TRBV12-3 or TRBV12-4, with TRBD1 as a possible D gene (6 bases). The CDR3 length is 17 residues. Trimming left V 7 bases short and J 2 bases short, with 23 bases between. The CDR3 coding sequence is TGTGCCAGCACTCCCAAGGGGGGGCAATCCCCCAACTATGGCTACACCTTC. Its protein is CASTPKGGQSPNYGYTF.

This clonotype came up a few times. CDR3 in DNA: TGTGCCAGCAGCCCCCCGGACGGCTCCTACGAGCAGTACTTC. Encoded protein: CASSPPDGSYEQYF. The chain links TRBV4-2 to TRBJ2-7; no reliable D call. Germline V lookup: CDR1 LGHNA, CDR2 YNFKEQ. The CDR3 sequence is 14 residues long. The V gene lost 4 bases and the J gene lost 0 bases, with 10 bases spanning the gap.

V gene TRBV30 combines with J gene TRBJ2-1; weak D call: TRBD2 (6 bases). CDR3 length equals 12 residues. Germline lookup yields CDR1 GTSNPN and CDR2 SVGIG (reference sequence). Trimming took 0 bases from V and 9 from J, leaving 9 bases between them. The CDR3 loop reads CAWSVGSGEQFF. Written as DNA, the CDR3 is TGTGCCTGGAGTGTTGGTAGCGGTGAGCAGTTCTTC.

The chain employs TRBV29-1 and TRBJ2-1; 7 bases map to TRBD1. V trimming: 3 bases; J trimming: 9 bases; junction bases outside the gene matches: 5. The CDR3 sequence is 12 residues long. Per the germline V gene, CDR1 is SQVTM and CDR2 is ANQGSEA. This CDR3 is CSVETGPGEQFF. CDR3 sequence (DNA): TGCAGCGTTGAGACAGGGCCCGGTGAGCAGTTCTTC.